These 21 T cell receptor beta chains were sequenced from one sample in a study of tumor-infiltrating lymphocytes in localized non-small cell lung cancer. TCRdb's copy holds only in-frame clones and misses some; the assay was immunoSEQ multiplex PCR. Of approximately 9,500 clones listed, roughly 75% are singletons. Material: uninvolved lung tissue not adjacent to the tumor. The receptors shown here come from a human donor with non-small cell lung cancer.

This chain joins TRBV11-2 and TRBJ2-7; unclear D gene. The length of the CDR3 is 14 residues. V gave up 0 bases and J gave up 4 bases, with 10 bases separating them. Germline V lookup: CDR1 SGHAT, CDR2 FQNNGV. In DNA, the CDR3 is TGTGCCAGCAGCTTAGATGTACGAGGTTACGAGCAGTACTTC. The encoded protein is CASSLDVRGYEQYF.

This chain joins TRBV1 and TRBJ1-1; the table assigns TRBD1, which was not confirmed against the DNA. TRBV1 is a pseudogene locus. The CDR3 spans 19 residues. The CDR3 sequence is CTSSQDNICSGQEHREAFF. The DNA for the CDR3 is TGCACCAGCAGCCAAGATAATATTTGCTCGGGACAGGAGCACAGGGAAGCTTTCTTT.

In DNA form, the CDR3 reads TGCAGTGCGTCCCTAGCGGAGCGTCAGTTCTTC. Protein sequence: CSASLAERQFF. The chain recombines TRBV20-1 with TRBJ2-1, with 7 positions matching TRBD2. The CDR3 has 11 residues. Trimming removed 6 bases from V and 13 bases from J; junction bases left unmatched: 9. The germline gives CDR1 DFQATT, CDR2 SNEGSKA (reference sequence).

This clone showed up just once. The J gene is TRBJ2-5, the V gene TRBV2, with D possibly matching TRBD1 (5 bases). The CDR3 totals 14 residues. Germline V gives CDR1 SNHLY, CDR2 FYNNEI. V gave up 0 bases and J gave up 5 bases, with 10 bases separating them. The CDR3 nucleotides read TGTGCCAGCAGTGAAGCAGGGGTTCGGGAGACCCAGTACTTC. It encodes CASSEAGVRETQYF. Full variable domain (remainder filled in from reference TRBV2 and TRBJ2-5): EPEVTQTPSHQVTQMGQEVILRCVPISNHLYFYWYRQILGQKVEFLVSFYNNEISEKSEIFDDQFSVERPDGSNFTLKIRSTKLEDSAMYFCASSEAGVRETQYFGPGTRLLVL.

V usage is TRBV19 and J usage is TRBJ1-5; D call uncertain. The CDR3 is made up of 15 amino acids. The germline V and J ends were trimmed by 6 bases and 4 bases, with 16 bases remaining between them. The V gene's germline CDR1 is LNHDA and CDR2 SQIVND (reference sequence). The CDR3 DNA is TGTGCCAGTAGAAGACAAGATGGCCAAAATCAGCCCCAGCATTTT. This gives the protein CASRRQDGQNQPQHF.

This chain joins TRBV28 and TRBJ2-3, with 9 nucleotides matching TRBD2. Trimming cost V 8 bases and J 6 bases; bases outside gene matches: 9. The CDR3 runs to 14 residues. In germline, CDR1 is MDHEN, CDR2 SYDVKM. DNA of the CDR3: TGTGCCAGCCAACTAGCGGGCCAATTTGATACGCAGTATTTT. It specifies CASQLAGQFDTQYF.

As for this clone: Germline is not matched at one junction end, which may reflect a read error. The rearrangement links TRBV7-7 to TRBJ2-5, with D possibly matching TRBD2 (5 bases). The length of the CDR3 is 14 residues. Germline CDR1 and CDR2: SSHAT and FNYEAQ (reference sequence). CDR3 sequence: CASSLALSEGTQYF. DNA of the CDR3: TGTGCTAGCAGCTTAGCGCTTTCAGAGGGGACCCAGTACTTC.

CDR3 DNA: TGTGCCAGCAGTGAAGGGGCGTCGTCGGGTGCTAGCACAGATACGCAGTATTTT. Translation: CASSEGASSGASTDTQYF. This sequence joins TRBV6-1 and TRBJ2-3; D is undetermined. V lost 1 base and J lost 0, with 17 bases in between. CDR3 length: 18 residues. Germline CDR1 reads MNHNS; CDR2 reads SASEGT.

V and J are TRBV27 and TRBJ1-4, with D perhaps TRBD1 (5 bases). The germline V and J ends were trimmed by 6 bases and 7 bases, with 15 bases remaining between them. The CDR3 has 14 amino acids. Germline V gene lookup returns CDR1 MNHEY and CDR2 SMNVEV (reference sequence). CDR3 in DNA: TGTGCCAGCAGGGTGGGGGGAGGAAGTGAAAAACTGTTTTTT. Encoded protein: CASRVGGGSEKLFF. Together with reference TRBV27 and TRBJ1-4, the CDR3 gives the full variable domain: EAQVTQNPRYLITVTGKKLTVTCSQNMNHEYMSWYRQDPGLGLRQIYYSMNVEVTDKGDVPEGYKVSRKEKRNFPLILESPSPNQTSLYFCASRVGGGSEKLFFGSGTQLSVL.

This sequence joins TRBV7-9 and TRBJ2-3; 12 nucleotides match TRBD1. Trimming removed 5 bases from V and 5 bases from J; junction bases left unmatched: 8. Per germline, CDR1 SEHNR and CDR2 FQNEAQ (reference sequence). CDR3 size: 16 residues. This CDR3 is CASSPRDRGQGDTQYF. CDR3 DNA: TGTGCCAGCAGCCCCAGGGACAGGGGGCAAGGAGATACGCAGTATTTT.

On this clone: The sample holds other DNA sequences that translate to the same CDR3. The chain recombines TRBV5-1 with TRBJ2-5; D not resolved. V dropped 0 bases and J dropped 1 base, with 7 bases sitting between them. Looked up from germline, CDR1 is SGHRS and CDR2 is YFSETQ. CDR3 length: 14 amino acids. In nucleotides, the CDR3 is TGCGCCAGCAGCTTGGAAAACCCCCAAGAGACCCAGTACTTC. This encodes CASSLENPQETQYF. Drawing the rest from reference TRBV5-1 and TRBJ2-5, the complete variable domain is KAGVTQTPRYLIKTRGQQVTLSCSPISGHRSVSWYQQTPGQGLQFLFEYFSETQRNKGNFPGRFSGRQFSNSRSEMNVSTLELGDSALYLCASSLENPQETQYFGPGTRLLVL.

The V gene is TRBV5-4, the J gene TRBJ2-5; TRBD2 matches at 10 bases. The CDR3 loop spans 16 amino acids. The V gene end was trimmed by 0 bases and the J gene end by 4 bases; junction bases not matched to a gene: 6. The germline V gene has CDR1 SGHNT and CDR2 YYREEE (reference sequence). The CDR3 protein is CASSLAELAGSETQYF. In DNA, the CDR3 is TGTGCCAGCAGCTTGGCAGAACTAGCGGGATCAGAGACCCAGTACTTC.

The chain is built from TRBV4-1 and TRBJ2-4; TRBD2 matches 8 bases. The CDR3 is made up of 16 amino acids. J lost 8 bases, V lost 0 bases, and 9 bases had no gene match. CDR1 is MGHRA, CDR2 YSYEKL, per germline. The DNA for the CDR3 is TGCGCCAGCAGCCAAGAGGGACGGGAGGGTACGGACATTCAGTACTTC. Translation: CASSQEGREGTDIQYF.

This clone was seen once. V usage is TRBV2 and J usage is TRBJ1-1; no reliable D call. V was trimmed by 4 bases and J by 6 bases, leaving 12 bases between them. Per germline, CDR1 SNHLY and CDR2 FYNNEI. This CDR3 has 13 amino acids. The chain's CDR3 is CASSGAGRSEAFF. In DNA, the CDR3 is TGTGCCAGCAGTGGGGCAGGAAGGTCTGAAGCTTTCTTT.

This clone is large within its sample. The CDR3: CSGLEGEQYF. CDR3 DNA: TGCAGCGGACTGGAAGGGGAGCAGTACTTC. The rearrangement uses TRBV29-1 and TRBJ2-7; D gene unclear. Deletions cut 7 bases from V and 7 bases from J, with 11 bases between. The CDR3 has 10 residues. Germline values: CDR1 SQVTM, CDR2 ANQGSEA.

The CDR3 DNA reads as TGTGCCAGCAGTTTACCCGGGACAGGATTAAGACAGCCCCAGCATTTT. It specifies CASSLPGTGLRQPQHF. The chain carries TRBV28 and TRBJ1-5, with 8 bases lining up with TRBD1. V was clipped by 2 bases and J by 7 bases; unmatched bases: 10. CDR1 and CDR2 (germline): MDHEN, SYDVKM. The CDR3 covers 16 residues.

The CDR3 nucleotides read TGTGCCTGGAGTGTAAGCGGGGGTCAGCCCCAGCATTTT. Amino acid sequence: CAWSVSGGQPQHF. The J gene is TRBJ1-5, the V gene TRBV30, with a weak D call TRBD1 (5 bases). This CDR3 spans 13 amino acids. Trimming cost V 0 bases and J 6 bases, with 9 bases left between them. The germline CDR1 and CDR2 sequences are GTSNPN and SVGIG (reference sequence).

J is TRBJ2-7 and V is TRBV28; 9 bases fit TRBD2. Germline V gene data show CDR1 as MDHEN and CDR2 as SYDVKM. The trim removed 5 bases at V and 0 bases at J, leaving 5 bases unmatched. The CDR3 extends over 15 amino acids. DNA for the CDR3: TGTGCCAGCAGTATAGCGGGAGCCAGCTCCTACGAGCAGTACTTC. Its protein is CASSIAGASSYEQYF.

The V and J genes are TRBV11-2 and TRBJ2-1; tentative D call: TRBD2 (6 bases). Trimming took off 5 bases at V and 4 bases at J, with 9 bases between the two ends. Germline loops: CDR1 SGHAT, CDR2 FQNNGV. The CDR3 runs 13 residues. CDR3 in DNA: TGTGCCAGCAGCGCGGGACCTTACAATGAGCAGTTCTTC. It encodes CASSAGPYNEQFF.

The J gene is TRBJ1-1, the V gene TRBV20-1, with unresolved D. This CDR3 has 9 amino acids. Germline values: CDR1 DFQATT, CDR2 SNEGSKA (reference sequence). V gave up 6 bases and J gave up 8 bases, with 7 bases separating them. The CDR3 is CSAPPEAFF. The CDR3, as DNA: TGCAGTGCACCCCCCGAAGCTTTCTTT.

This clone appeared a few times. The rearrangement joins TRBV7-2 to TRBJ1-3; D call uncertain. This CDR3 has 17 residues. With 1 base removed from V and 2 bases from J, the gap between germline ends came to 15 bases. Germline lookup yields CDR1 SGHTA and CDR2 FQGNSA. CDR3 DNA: TGTGCCAGCAGCTTAGTCAACATCAAAAAACCTGGAAACACCATATATTTT. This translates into CASSLVNIKKPGNTIYF.